Listed here is a single T cell receptor (beta chain). This record comes from a study of blood T cell repertoires in COVID-19. Repertoires were generated with immunoSEQ multiplex PCR, while TCRdb's copy carries only in-frame clones and drops some. The sample lists 150,000 to 200,000 clones; roughly 89% were seen once. Trimming stripped 0 bases from V and 0 bases from J, with 13 bases between. Germline V gene lookup returns CDR1 MNHEY and CDR2 SVGEGT. This CDR3 is built from 17 residues. This clonotype was obtained from a woman in her forties or fifties with acute or convalescent COVID-19. Sequencing used peripheral blood. The rearrangement uses TRBV6-2 or TRBV6-3 and TRBJ2-3; D possibly corresponds to TRBD2 (5 bases). The CDR3 sequence is CASSYSFTGSSTDTQYF. The CDR3 region has the DNA TGTGCCAGCAGTTACTCCTTTACGGGGTCTAGCACAGATACGCAGTATTTT.